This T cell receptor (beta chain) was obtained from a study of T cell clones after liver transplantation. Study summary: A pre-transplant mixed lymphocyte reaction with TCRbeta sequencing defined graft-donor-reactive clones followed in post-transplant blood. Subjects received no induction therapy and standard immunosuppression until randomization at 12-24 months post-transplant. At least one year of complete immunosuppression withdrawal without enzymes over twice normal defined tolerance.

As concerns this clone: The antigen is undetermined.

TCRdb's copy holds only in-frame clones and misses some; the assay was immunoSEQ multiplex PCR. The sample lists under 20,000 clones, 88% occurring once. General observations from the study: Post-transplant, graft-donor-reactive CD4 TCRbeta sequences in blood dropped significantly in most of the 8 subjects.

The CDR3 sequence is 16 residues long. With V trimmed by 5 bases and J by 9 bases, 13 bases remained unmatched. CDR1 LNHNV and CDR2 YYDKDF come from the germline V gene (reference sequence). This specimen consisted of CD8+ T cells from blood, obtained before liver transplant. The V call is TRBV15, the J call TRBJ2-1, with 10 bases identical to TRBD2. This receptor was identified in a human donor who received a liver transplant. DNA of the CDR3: TGTGCCACCAGCCTCGGACTAGCGGAGGGGGATGGTGAGCAGTTCTTC. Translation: CATSLGLAEGDGEQFF.